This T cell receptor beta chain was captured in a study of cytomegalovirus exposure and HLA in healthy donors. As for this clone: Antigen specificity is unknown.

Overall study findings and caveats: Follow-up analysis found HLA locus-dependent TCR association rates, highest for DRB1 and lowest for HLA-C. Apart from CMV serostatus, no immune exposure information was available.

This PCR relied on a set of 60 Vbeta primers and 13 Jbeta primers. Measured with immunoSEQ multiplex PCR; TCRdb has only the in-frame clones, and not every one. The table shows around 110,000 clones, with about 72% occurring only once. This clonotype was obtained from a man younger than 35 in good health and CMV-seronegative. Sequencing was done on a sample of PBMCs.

The CDR3 sequence: CASRSDEETGDEWSNQPQHF. The CDR3 DNA reads as TGTGCAAGTCGCTCAGACGAGGAGACAGGGGATGAATGGAGCAATCAGCCCCAGCATTTT. The rearrangement joins TRBV12-2 to TRBJ1-5; the DNA was not compared with TRBD1, the D call given in the table. TRBV12-2 is a known pseudogene. This CDR3 has 20 residues.